This T cell receptor beta chain comes out of a study of regulatory T cells in long-lasting Graves disease. Study-wide results and caveats: With persistent disease, TRBV28, TRBJ1-2 and TRBJ2-5 were the favored segments.

The time point here: newly diagnosed GD, antithyroid drugs for less than 3 months. Scientists built the TCR library using RNA that was extracted from PBMCs. In this sample, this clonotype turned up many times. No antigen is known for it. CDR3 length: 13 residues. Trimming took 4 bases from V and 5 from J, leaving 14 bases between them. From germline, CDR1 is GTSNPN and CDR2 SVGIG (reference sequence). For TCR beta, libraries came from iRepertoire HTBI primers and Arm-PCR of CDR3 regions. TCRdb reprocessed the multiplex PCR reads with MiXCR, giving one entry per CDR3 protein. The table has around 480,000 distinct CDR3 sequences, 15% to 20% seen once. A further study also used this sample, focusing on T cells in Graves' hyperthyroidism and ophthalmopathy. That source adds: An initial round of RT-PCR targeting the TCR CDR3 relied on the HTBI primer set.

This sample comprised peripheral blood mononuclear cells (PBMCs), obtained at new diagnosis, from a patient treated with antithyroid drugs. This TCR was sampled from a woman aged 35-65 years with Graves disease. This chain uses TRBV30 with TRBJ1-1; the D gene is possibly TRBD1 (5 bases). The CDR3: CAWNRGGVTEAFF. CDR3 DNA: TGTGCCTGGAATCGAGGAGGGGTAACTGAAGCTTTCTTT.